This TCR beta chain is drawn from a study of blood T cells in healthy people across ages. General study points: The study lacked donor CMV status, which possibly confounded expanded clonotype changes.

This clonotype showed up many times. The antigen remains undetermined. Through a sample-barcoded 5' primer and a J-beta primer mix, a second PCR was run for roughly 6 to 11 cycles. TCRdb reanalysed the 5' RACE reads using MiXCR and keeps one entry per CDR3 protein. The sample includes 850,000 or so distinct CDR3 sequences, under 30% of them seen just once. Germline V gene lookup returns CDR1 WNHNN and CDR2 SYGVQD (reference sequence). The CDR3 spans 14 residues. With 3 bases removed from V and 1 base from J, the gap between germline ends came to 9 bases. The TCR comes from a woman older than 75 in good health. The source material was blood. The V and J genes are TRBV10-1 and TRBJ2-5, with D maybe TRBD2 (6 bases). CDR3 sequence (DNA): TGCGCCAGCAGTGACGGGGGAGCCCAAGAGACCCAGTACTTC. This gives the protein CASSDGGAQETQYF.